One sample yielded the 16 T cell receptor beta chains listed below, sequenced in a study of control samples from healthy donors and cancer patients. Using immunoSEQ multiplex PCR, the repertoire was profiled, and TCRdb retains in-frame clones only, with some absent. This sample has approximately 220,000 clones; around 94% occur once, and the top ten carry about 1.6%. The source material was blood. The receptors stem from a man in his forties or fifties in good health.

The CDR3 reads CASSLGQVINSPLHF. As DNA, the CDR3 is TGTGCCAGCAGTTTGGGACAGGTCATAAATTCACCCCTCCACTTT. This chain connects TRBV28 to TRBJ1-6; TRBD1 matches at 8 bases. Germline loops: CDR1 MDHEN, CDR2 SYDVKM. V trimming: 3 bases; J trimming: 7 bases; junction bases outside the gene matches: 5. CDR3 length equals 15 residues.

There are a few counts of this clone. The chain recombines TRBV5-6 with TRBJ2-5; D remains ambiguous. Germline V lookup: CDR1 SGHDT, CDR2 YYEEEE. This CDR3 comprises 14 residues. V was clipped by 0 bases and J by 3 bases, with 9 bases between them. DNA of the CDR3: TGTGCCAGCAGCTTGGTGTCTATAAAAGAGACCCAGTACTTC. Amino acid sequence: CASSLVSIKETQYF.

V gene TRBV6-5 combines with J gene TRBJ2-1; D is ambiguous. Trimming cost V 7 bases and J 0 bases, with 10 bases left between them. CDR1 MNHEY and CDR2 SVGAGI come from the germline V gene. The CDR3 length is 14 residues. Here the CDR3 DNA reads TGTGCCAGCACTCCCGGTCCCTCCTACAATGAGCAGTTCTTC. It yields the protein CASTPGPSYNEQFF.

The chain carries TRBV18 and TRBJ1-2; D is possibly TRBD1 (5 bases). Trimming left V 0 bases short and J 4 bases short, with 9 bases between. Germline CDR1 KGHSH, CDR2 LQKENI. This CDR3 spans 14 amino acids. CDR3 sequence: CASSPPRDTYGYTF. The CDR3 nucleotides read TGTGCCAGCTCACCACCCAGGGATACCTATGGCTACACCTTC.

This chain uses TRBV29-1 with TRBJ1-1; D is perhaps TRBD1 (6 bases). The CDR3 consists of 12 residues. V was pared by 1 base and J by 12 bases, with 15 bases between. The germline CDR1 and CDR2 sequences are SQVTM and ANQGSEA. The CDR3 region is CSVEGGQGKTFF. The CDR3 coding sequence is TGCAGCGTTGAAGGTGGGCAGGGGAAGACTTTCTTT.

The chain couples TRBV21-1 to TRBJ2-1. TRBV21-1 is a known pseudogene. This CDR3 spans 18 amino acids. CDR3 nucleotides: TGTGCCAGCAGCGAAAAACCCCCGGGACCAAATAATCCCAATGAGCAGTTCTTC. Encoded protein: CASSEKPPGPNNPNEQFF.

The CDR3 here is CASSLTDSYGYTF. The CDR3 DNA sequence: TGTGCCAGCAGTTTAACGGACTCCTATGGCTACACCTTC. The rearrangement uses TRBV27 and TRBJ1-2; D gene uncertain. V gave up 2 bases and J gave up 4 bases, with 8 bases separating them. The CDR3 runs 13 residues. Germline assignment: CDR1 MNHEY and CDR2 SMNVEV (reference sequence).

The V call is TRBV5-1, the J call TRBJ1-5; TRBD1 might be the D (5 bases). The CDR3 is 15 residues long. Between the trimmed V and J ends, which lost 5 bases and 6 bases, there was a span of 18 bases. From germline, CDR1 is SGHRS and CDR2 YFSETQ. The CDR3 region has the DNA TGCGCCAGCAGACAGGACATAGGGTCGGGTCAGCCCCAGCATTTT. The encoded protein is CASRQDIGSGQPQHF. Drawing the rest from reference TRBV5-1 and TRBJ1-5, the complete variable domain is KAGVTQTPRYLIKTRGQQVTLSCSPISGHRSVSWYQQTPGQGLQFLFEYFSETQRNKGNFPGRFSGRQFSNSRSEMNVSTLELGDSALYLCASRQDIGSGQPQHFGDGTRLSIL.

The chain links TRBV3-1 (or the pseudogene TRBV3-2) to TRBJ2-3; 8 nucleotides match TRBD2. Germline lookup yields CDR1 LGHDT and CDR2 YNNKEL (reference sequence). With 2 bases clipped from V and 0 bases from J, the junction kept 7 bases outside the gene matches. The CDR3 sequence is 17 residues long. The CDR3 sequence: CASSQSKTSGSTDTQYF. The CDR3 region has the DNA TGTGCCAGCAGCCAATCTAAAACTAGCGGAAGCACAGATACGCAGTATTTT.

The chain joins TRBV2 to TRBJ1-6, with TRBD1 matching over 9 bases. Losses at the gene ends were 7 bases for V and 9 bases for J; bases not matched to a gene: 10. This CDR3 contains 15 residues. Germline CDR1 is SNHLY and CDR2 is FYNNEI. The CDR3 spells CASKTGTGTLSPLHF. The CDR3 bases are TGTGCCAGCAAAACCGGGACAGGGACCCTTTCACCCCTCCACTTT. Together with reference TRBV2 and TRBJ1-6, the CDR3 gives the full variable domain: EPEVTQTPSHQVTQMGQEVILRCVPISNHLYFYWYRQILGQKVEFLVSFYNNEISEKSEIFDDQFSVERPDGSNFTLKIRSTKLEDSAMYFCASKTGTGTLSPLHFGNGTRLTVT.

The V gene is TRBV30, the J gene TRBJ1-1; D gene ambiguous. Germline loops: CDR1 GTSNPN, CDR2 SVGIG (reference sequence). Trimming removed 5 bases from V and 10 bases from J, with 5 bases in between. The CDR3 runs to 8 residues. In DNA, the CDR3 is TGTGCCTGGGTTTTAGCTTTCTTT. This sequence encodes CAWVLAFF.

V is TRBV4-1 and J is TRBJ2-7; D call uncertain. The CDR3 covers 14 residues. The V gene's germline CDR1 is MGHRA and CDR2 YSYEKL. The V and J ends lost 0 bases and 1 base respectively, with 7 bases between them. CDR3 amino acids: CASSQESKSYEQYF. In DNA form, the CDR3 reads TGCGCCAGCAGCCAAGAGTCGAAGTCCTACGAGCAGTACTTC.

In its sample, this clone was seen a few times. The chain links TRBV4-1 to TRBJ1-2; 8 bases line up with TRBD1. The CDR3 is 13 residues long. V dropped 1 base and J dropped 8; count of bases not matched to a gene: 3. Per germline, CDR1 MGHRA and CDR2 YSYEKL. The chain's CDR3 is CASSQVTGEGYTF. The DNA of the CDR3 is TGCGCCAGCAGCCAAGTGACAGGGGAAGGCTACACCTTC.

The CDR3, as DNA: TGTGCCAGCAGCCGGGACAGGGCGAACACTGAAGCTTTCTTT. It specifies CASSRDRANTEAFF. J is TRBJ1-1 and V is TRBV5-6; 9 nucleotides match TRBD1. Germline loops: CDR1 SGHDT, CDR2 YYEEEE. Trimming cost V 4 bases and J 1 base; bases outside gene matches: 2. This CDR3 contains 14 residues. Variable domain in full (rest from reference TRBV5-6 and TRBJ1-1): DAGVTQSPTHLIKTRGQQVTLRCSPKSGHDTVSWYQQALGQGPQFIFQYYEEEERQRGNFPDRFSGHQFPNYSSELNVNALLLGDSALYLCASSRDRANTEAFFGQGTRLTVV.

The rearrangement uses TRBV11-2 and TRBJ1-1; unclear D gene. This CDR3 has 14 residues. Looked up from germline, CDR1 is SGHAT and CDR2 is FQNNGV. V lost 1 base and J 4 bases, leaving 10 bases between the germline ends. The CDR3 spells CASSLGGGLTEAFF. DNA of the CDR3: TGTGCCAGCAGCTTAGGGGGAGGGCTCACTGAAGCTTTCTTT. The full variable domain, its missing parts supplied by reference TRBV11-2 and TRBJ1-1, is EAGVAQSPRYKIIEKRQSVAFWCNPISGHATLYWYQQILGQGPKLLIQFQNNGVVDDSQLPKDRFSAERLKGVDSTLKIQPAKLEDSAVYLCASSLGGGLTEAFFGQGTRLTVV.

This clone is a singleton in its sample. V gene TRBV6-5 combines with J gene TRBJ2-3, with D perhaps TRBD1 or TRBD2 (6 bases each). This CDR3 has 15 residues. Germline loops: CDR1 MNHEY, CDR2 SVGAGI. The V end was cut by 6 bases, the J end by 1 base, with 14 bases between. CDR3 sequence reads: CASRRDTKGTDTQYF. The CDR3 nucleotides read TGTGCCAGCAGGCGGGACACCAAAGGCACAGATACGCAGTATTTT.